This TCR beta chain was captured in a study of human T cells and chemical hapten exposure. Study results and caveats: DPC sensitization did not alter TCRs above 1 in 1000 frequency.

Library construction involved attaching unique molecular identifiers to individual cDNA molecules, which allowed quantitative, reproducible TCR counting. Original processing notes: A per-sample median of approximately 87,000 TCRs was observed, with counts ranging from about 20,000 to 690,600. Via MiXCR, TCRdb re-called the RACE reads, giving one row per CDR3 protein. TCRdb's processing, not the authors' own work, is the source of the V and J calls. The table lists approximately 84,000 distinct CDR3 sequences, about 8.6% of them singletons, with roughly 1.5% in the top ten. This clonotype was picked up many times. Its target is not known. Trimming took 3 bases from V and 1 from J; bases not matched to a gene: 0. The CDR3 extends over 15 amino acids. CDR1 MGHDK and CDR2 SYGVNS come from the germline V gene. Time point noted: healthy volunteer bleed at 6 weeks. The total RNA was obtained from whole blood that was not fractionated.

The specimen was whole blood. This chain uses TRBV25-1 with TRBJ2-3; 11 bases match TRBD2. This clonotype was sampled from a male donor in good health. Some clones in this sample may be carry-over from other donors' samples. CDR3 protein: CASSEGLAGTDTQYF. DNA of the CDR3: TGTGCCAGCAGTGAGGGACTAGCGGGCACAGATACGCAGTATTTT.